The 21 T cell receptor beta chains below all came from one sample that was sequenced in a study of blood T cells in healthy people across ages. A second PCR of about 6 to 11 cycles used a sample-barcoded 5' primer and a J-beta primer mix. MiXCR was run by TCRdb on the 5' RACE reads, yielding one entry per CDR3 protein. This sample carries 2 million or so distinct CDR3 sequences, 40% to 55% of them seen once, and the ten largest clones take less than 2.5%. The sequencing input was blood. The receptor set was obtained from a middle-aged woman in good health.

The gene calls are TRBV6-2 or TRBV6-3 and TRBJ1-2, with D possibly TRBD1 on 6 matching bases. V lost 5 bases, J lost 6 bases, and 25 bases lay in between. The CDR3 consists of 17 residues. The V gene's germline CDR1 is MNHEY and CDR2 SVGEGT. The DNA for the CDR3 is TGTGCCAGCAGTCTACCTATTTTGGGGGGGGCCCTCGATGGCTACACCTTC. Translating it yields CASSLPILGGALDGYTF.

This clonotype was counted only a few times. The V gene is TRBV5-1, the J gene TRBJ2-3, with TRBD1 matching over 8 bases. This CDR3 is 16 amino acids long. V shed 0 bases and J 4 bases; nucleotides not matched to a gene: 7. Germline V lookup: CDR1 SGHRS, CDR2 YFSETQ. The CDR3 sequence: CASSLVDRAGADTQYF. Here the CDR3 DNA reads TGCGCCAGCAGCTTGGTGGACAGGGCAGGAGCAGATACGCAGTATTTT.

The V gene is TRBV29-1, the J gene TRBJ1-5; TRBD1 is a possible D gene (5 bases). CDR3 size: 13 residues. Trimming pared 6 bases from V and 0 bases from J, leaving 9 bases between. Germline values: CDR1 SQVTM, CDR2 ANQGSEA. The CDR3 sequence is CSVLQGSNQPQHF. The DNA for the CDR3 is TGCAGCGTCCTTCAGGGTAGCAATCAGCCCCAGCATTTT.

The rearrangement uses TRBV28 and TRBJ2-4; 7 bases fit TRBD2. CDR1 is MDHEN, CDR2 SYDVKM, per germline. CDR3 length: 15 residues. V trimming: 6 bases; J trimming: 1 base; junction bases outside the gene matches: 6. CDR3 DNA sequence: TGTGCCAGCAGCGGGGGAGGGATGGCCAAAAACATTCAGTACTTC. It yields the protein CASSGGGMAKNIQYF.

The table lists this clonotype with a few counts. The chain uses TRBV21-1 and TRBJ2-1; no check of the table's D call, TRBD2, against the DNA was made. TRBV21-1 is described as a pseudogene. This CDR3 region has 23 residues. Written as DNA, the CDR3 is TGTGCCAGCAGCAAAGTGGGAGACAGACGCGCCGAACACCGCGACTCCTACTCCAATGAGCAGTTCTTC. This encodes CASSKVGDRRAEHRDSYSNEQFF.

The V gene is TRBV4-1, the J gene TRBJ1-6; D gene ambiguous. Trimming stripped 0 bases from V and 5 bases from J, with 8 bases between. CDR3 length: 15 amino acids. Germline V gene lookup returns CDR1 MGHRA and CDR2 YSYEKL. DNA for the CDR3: TGCGCCAGCAGCCAAGAAGGGCTCAATAATTCACCCCTCCACTTT. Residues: CASSQEGLNNSPLHF.

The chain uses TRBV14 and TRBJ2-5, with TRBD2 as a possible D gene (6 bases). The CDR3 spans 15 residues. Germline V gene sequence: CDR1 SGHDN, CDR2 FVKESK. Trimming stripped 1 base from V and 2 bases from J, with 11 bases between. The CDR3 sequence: CASSQATSLQETQYF. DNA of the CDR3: TGTGCCAGCAGCCAAGCAACTAGCTTACAAGAGACCCAGTACTTC.

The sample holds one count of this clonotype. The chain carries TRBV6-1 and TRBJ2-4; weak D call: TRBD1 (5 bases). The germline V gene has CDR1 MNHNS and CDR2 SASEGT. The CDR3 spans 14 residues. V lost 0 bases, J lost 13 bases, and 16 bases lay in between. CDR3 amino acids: CASSEAGRSRQQYF. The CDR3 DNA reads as TGTGCCAGCAGTGAAGCGGGGCGTTCACGTCAGCAGTACTTC.

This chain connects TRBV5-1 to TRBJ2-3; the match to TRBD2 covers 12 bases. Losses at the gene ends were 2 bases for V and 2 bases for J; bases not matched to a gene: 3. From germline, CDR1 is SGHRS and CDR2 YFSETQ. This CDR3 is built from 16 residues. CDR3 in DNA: TGCGCCAGCAGCTTCACTAGCGGGGGGATCACAGATACGCAGTATTTT. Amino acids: CASSFTSGGITDTQYF.

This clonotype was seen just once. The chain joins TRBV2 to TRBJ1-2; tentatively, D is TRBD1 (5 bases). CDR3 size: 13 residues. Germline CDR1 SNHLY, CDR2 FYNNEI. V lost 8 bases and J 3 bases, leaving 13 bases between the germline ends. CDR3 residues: CASLSGTHYGYTF. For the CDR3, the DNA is TGTGCCAGCCTCTCGGGGACCCACTATGGCTACACCTTC.

The CDR3 region has the DNA TGTGCCAGCAGTTTACACGGGGGGAACTCCTACGAGCAGTACTTC. It specifies CASSLHGGNSYEQYF. The chain has TRBV12-3 or TRBV12-4 and TRBJ2-7; TRBD2 matches at 7 bases. CDR3 length: 15 residues. V was clipped by 2 bases and J by 0 bases; unmatched bases: 4.

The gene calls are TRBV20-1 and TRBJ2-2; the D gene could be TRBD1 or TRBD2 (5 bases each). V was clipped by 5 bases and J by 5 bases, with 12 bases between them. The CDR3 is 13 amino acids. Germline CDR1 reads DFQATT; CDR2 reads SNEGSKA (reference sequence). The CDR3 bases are TGCAGTGCTTCCGGGACGGTTACCGGGGAGCTGTTTTTT. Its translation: CSASGTVTGELFF.

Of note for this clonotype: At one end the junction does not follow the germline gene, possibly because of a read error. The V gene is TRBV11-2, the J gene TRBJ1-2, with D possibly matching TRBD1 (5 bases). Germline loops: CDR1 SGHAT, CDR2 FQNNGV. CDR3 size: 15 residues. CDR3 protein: CAGSSSRGAGYGYTF. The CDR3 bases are TGTGCCGGCAGCTCTAGTCGGGGCGCCGGCTATGGCTACACCTTC.

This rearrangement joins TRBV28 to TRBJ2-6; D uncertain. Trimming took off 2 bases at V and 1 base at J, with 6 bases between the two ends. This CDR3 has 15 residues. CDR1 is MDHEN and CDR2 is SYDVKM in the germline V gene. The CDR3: CASSLPVSGANVLTF. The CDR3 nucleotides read TGTGCCAGCAGTTTACCGGTGTCTGGGGCCAACGTCCTGACTTTC.

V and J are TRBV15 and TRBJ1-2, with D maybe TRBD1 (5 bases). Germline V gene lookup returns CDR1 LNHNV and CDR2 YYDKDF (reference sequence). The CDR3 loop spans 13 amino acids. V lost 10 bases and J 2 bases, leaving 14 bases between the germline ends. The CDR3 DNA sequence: TGTGCCATCAGAGGCAGGGAGAACTATGGCTACACCTTC. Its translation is CAIRGRENYGYTF.

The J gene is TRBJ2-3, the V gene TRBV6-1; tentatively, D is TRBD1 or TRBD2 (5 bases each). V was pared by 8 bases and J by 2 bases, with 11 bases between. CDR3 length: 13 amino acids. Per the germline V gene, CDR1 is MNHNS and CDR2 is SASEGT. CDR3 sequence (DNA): TGTGCCAGCCATTGGGACCTCACAGATACGCAGTATTTT. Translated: CASHWDLTDTQYF.

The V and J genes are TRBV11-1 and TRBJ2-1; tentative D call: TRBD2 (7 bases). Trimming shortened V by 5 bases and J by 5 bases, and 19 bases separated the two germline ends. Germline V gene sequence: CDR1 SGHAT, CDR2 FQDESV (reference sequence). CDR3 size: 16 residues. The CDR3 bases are TGTGCCAGCAGCCCTCTGAGGGGGGGGCCAAACAATGAGCAGTTCTTC. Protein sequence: CASSPLRGGPNNEQFF.

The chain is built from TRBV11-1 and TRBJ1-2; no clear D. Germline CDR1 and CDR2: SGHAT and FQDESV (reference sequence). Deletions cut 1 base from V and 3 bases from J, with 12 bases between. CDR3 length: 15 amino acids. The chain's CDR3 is CASSLVPNSDYGYTF. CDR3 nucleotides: TGTGCCAGCAGCTTAGTCCCTAACTCTGACTATGGCTACACCTTC.

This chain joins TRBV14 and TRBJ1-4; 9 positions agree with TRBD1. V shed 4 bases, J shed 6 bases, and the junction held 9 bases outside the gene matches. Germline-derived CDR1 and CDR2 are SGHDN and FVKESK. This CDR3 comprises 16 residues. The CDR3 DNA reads TGTGCCAGCAGCCCCACCGGGACAGGGTTTTATGAAAAACTGTTTTTT. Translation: CASSPTGTGFYEKLFF.

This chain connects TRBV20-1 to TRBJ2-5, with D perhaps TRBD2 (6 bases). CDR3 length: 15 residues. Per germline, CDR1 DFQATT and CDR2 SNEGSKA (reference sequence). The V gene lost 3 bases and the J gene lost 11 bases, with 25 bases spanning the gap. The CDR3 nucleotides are TGCAGTGCTAGGGCCGGGATGCGGGGAACGAATGAGCAGTACTTC. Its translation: CSARAGMRGTNEQYF.

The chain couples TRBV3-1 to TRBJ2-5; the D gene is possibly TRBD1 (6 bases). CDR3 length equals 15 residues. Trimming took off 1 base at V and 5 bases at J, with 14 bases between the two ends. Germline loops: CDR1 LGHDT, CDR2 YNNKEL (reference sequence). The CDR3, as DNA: TGTGCCAGCAGCCAAGGACTACAGGGATACGAGACCCAGTACTTC. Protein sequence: CASSQGLQGYETQYF.